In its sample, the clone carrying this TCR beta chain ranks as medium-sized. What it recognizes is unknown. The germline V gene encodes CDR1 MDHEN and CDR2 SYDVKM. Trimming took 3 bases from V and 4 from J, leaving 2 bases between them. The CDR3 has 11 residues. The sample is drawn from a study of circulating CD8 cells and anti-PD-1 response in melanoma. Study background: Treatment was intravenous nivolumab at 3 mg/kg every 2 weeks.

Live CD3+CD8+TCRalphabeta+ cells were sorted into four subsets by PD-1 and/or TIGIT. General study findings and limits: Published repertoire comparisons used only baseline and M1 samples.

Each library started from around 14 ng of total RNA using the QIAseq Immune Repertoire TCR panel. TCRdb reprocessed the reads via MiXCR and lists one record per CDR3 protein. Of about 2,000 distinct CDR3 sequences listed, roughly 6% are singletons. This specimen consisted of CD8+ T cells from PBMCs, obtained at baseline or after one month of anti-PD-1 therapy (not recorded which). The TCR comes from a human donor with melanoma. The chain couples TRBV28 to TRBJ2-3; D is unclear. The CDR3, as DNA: TGTGCCAGCAGTTTCGCAGATACGCAGTATTTT. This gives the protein CASSFADTQYF. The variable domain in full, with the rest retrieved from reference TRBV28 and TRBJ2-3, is DVKVTQSSRYLVKRTGEKVFLECVQDMDHENMFWYRQDPGLGLRLIYFSYDVKMKEKGDIPEGYSVSREKKERFSLILESASTNQTSMYLCASSFADTQYFGPGTRLTVL.